The 20 T cell receptor beta chains presented below share a single source sample, sequenced in a study of CD8 T cells in ankylosing spondylitis. Study outcomes and limitations: Seemingly characteristic of ankylosing spondylitis blood was a TCR beta motif consisting of about 8 highly homologous variants.

Their antigens remain unidentified. Via MiXCR, TCRdb re-called the 5' RACE reads, giving one row per CDR3 protein. This table holds 450,000 to 550,000 distinct CDR3 sequences, roughly 5% found once. The specimen sequenced was blood, either unsorted or a sorted T cell fraction (not recorded which). All receptors come from a male donor with ankylosing spondylitis.

This clonotype was counted many times. This chain uses TRBV28 with TRBJ2-1, with 8 bases matching TRBD2. The CDR3 length is 16 residues. V lost 4 bases, J lost 3 bases, and 8 bases stayed unmatched. CDR1 and CDR2 from the germline V gene are MDHEN and SYDVKM. CDR3 protein: CASSSTSGTSYNEQFF. CDR3 in DNA: TGTGCCAGCAGTTCCACATCCGGGACTAGCTACAATGAGCAGTTCTTC.

The rearrangement links TRBV28 to TRBJ2-7; 8 bases align to TRBD2. Germline CDR1 MDHEN, CDR2 SYDVKM. There are 15 residues in the CDR3. Trimming took 6 bases from V and 6 from J; bases not matched to a gene: 13. CDR3 DNA: TGTGCCAGCAGGGAGTCAGCGGGAGCTTGGCGCGAGCAGTACTTC. It specifies CASRESAGAWREQYF.

At least ten counts were recorded for this clonotype. The junction departs from germline at one end; a sequencing error may be responsible. The gene calls are TRBV20-1 and TRBJ2-7, with TRBD1 identical over 10 bases. The CDR3 runs 13 residues. Per the germline V gene, CDR1 is DFQATT and CDR2 is SNEGSKA (reference sequence). CDR3 loop: CSAREGTGALPSF. CDR3 DNA: TGCAGTGCTAGGGAAGGGACAGGGGCGCTTCCTTCCTTC.

This clonotype appeared many times. The chain links TRBV6-6 to TRBJ2-5; the match to TRBD2 covers 8 bases. The CDR3 is made up of 12 amino acids. Germline values: CDR1 MNHNY, CDR2 SVGAGI (reference sequence). J was trimmed by 9 bases and V by 2 bases; bases with no gene match: 2. CDR3 in DNA: TGTGCCAGCAGTTACCCGCGGGGGGCCCAGTACTTC. Translated, it gives CASSYPRGAQYF.

The genes are TRBV5-6 and TRBJ1-5; unclear D gene. CDR1 is SGHDT and CDR2 is YYEEEE in the germline V gene. CDR3 length: 14 amino acids. V lost 5 bases, J lost 0 bases, and 9 bases lay in between. CDR3 in amino acids: CASSRGSSNQPQHF. CDR3 in DNA: TGTGCCAGCAGTCGAGGCAGTAGCAATCAGCCCCAGCATTTT.

This clonotype has at least ten counts. The chain uses TRBV5-8 and TRBJ2-7; 7 bases fit TRBD1. This CDR3 region has 12 residues. With V trimmed by 3 bases and J by 7 bases, 4 bases remained unmatched. Germline CDR1 is SGHTS and CDR2 is YDEGEE. The CDR3 nucleotides are TGTGCCAGCAGCTGGGACAGTCTGGAGCAGTACTTC. The encoded protein is CASSWDSLEQYF.

This clonotype was counted many times. This rearrangement joins TRBV7-2 to TRBJ1-5; D is uncertain. Germline V CDR1 and CDR2: SGHTA, FQGNSA. The CDR3 runs 12 residues. V was pared by 5 bases and J by 6 bases, with 8 bases between. CDR3 amino acids: CASSDSGQPQHF. The CDR3 nucleotides are TGTGCCAGCAGCGATTCCGGTCAGCCCCAGCATTTT.

In this sample, this clonotype turned up many times. The chain joins TRBV6-1 to TRBJ1-5; 10 nucleotides agree with TRBD1. Germline V lookup: CDR1 MNHNS, CDR2 SASEGT. The CDR3 runs to 15 residues. Unmatched junction bases numbered 0, after V lost 4 bases and J lost 0 bases. The CDR3 sequence: CASSGDRGSNQPQHF. For the CDR3, the DNA is TGTGCCAGCAGTGGGGACAGGGGTAGCAATCAGCCCCAGCATTTT.

This clonotype was detected ten times or more. The chain employs TRBV7-3 and TRBJ2-2; the match to TRBD1 covers 7 bases. J lost 2 bases, V lost 3 bases, and 6 bases had no gene match. Looked up from germline, CDR1 is SGHTA and CDR2 is FQGTGA. The CDR3 is made up of 16 amino acids. CDR3 loop: CASSFQGVTNTGELFF. CDR3 DNA: TGTGCCAGCAGCTTTCAGGGGGTTACCAACACCGGGGAGCTGTTTTTT.

This clonotype was observed a handful of times. Here the CDR3 reads CASSQRFVRGSQETQYF. DNA for the CDR3: TGCGCCAGCAGCCAACGATTCGTTAGGGGCAGTCAAGAGACCCAGTACTTC. The chain joins TRBV4-1 to TRBJ2-5; tentative D call: TRBD1 (5 bases). V was trimmed by 2 bases and J by 2 bases, leaving 18 bases between them. CDR1 MGHRA and CDR2 YSYEKL come from the germline V gene. The CDR3 sequence is 17 residues long.

This clonotype was observed at least ten times. The chain has TRBV4-2 and TRBJ1-6; D not certain. Germline CDR1 and CDR2: LGHNA and YNFKEQ. CDR3 length: 16 residues. V was pared by 0 bases and J by 9 bases, with 15 bases between. The CDR3 loop reads CASSQDTLFGGSPLHF. CDR3 sequence (DNA): TGTGCCAGCAGCCAAGATACCCTTTTCGGAGGTTCACCCCTCCACTTT.

This clonotype showed up many times. This chain connects TRBV7-9 to TRBJ1-3; D unclear. The CDR3 is 15 amino acids. V was shortened by 5 bases and J by 0 bases, with 11 bases between the two germline ends. Germline V lookup: CDR1 SEHNR, CDR2 FQNEAQ (reference sequence). The DNA for the CDR3 is TGTGCCAGCAGCATTCATACAAGCTCTGGAAACACCATATATTTT. Protein: CASSIHTSSGNTIYF.

In the case of this clonotype: A read error may produce the germline difference seen at one junction end. The V gene is TRBV7-7, the J gene TRBJ2-5, with 15 bases that match TRBD2. The CDR3 length is 18 residues. Germline-derived CDR1 and CDR2 are SSHAT and FNYEAQ (reference sequence). This CDR3 reads CASSRGLAGGEDQETQYF. CDR3 in DNA: TGTGCTAGCAGCCGGGGACTAGCGGGAGGTGAAGACCAAGAGACCCAGTACTTC. The entire variable domain, with the rest obtained from reference TRBV7-7 and TRBJ2-5, is as follows: GAGVSQSPRYKVTKRGQDVTLRCDPISSHATLYWYQQALGQGPEFLTYFNYEAQPDKSGLPSDRFSAERPEGSISTLTIQRTEQRDSAMYRCASSRGLAGGEDQETQYFGPGTRLLVL.

In its sample, this clonotype was seen many times. This sequence joins TRBV5-1 and TRBJ1-2; maybe TRBD1 (6 bases). V was trimmed by 1 base and J by 5 bases, leaving 12 bases between them. The CDR3 is 14 amino acids. Germline CDR1 reads SGHRS; CDR2 reads YFSETQ. The CDR3 DNA sequence: TGCGCCAGCAGCTTGAAGGGGGGCAGGTATGGCTACACCTTC. It translates to CASSLKGGRYGYTF.

This clonotype was counted a few times. The CDR3 here is CASSLATTSYNEQFF. The CDR3 bases are TGCGCCAGCAGCTTGGCGACTACCTCCTACAATGAGCAGTTCTTC. The chain is built from TRBV5-1 and TRBJ2-1, with a possible D match to TRBD2 (5 bases). There are 15 residues in the CDR3. In germline, CDR1 is SGHRS, CDR2 YFSETQ. Trimming removed 0 bases from V and 0 bases from J, with 7 bases in between.

V and J are TRBV7-9 and TRBJ2-1; 7 bases align to TRBD1. The CDR3 covers 12 residues. The junction had 9 bases not matched to a gene; V was cut back by 4 bases and J by 15 bases. The germline CDR1 and CDR2 sequences are SEHNR and FQNEAQ (reference sequence). This CDR3 is CASSSATGNLFF. DNA for the CDR3: TGTGCCAGCAGCTCCGCGACAGGGAATCTGTTCTTC.

This clonotype was detected ten times or more. The rearrangement joins TRBV4-2 to TRBJ1-2; D is uncertain. V lost 4 bases, J lost 0 bases, and 15 bases lay in between. CDR3 length: 16 amino acids. The germline V gene encodes CDR1 LGHNA and CDR2 YNFKEQ. The DNA for the CDR3 is TGTGCCAGCAGCCTGACAATAGAAGAGGCTAACTATGGCTACACCTTC. Translated, it gives CASSLTIEEANYGYTF.

This clonotype was picked up many times. V usage is TRBV5-5 and J usage is TRBJ1-4, with D unresolved. This CDR3 contains 13 residues. Between the trimmed V and J ends, which lost 4 bases and 6 bases, there was a span of 10 bases. The germline V gene has CDR1 SGHKS and CDR2 YYEKEE (reference sequence). CDR3: CASSRRADEKLFF. The CDR3 region has the DNA TGTGCCAGCAGCCGGCGGGCGGATGAAAAACTGTTTTTT.

This clonotype was seen many times. The V and J genes are TRBV27 and TRBJ2-7; 8 bases agree with TRBD1. V lost 6 bases, J lost 5 bases, and 6 bases stayed unmatched. Germline V CDR1 and CDR2: MNHEY, SMNVEV (reference sequence). This CDR3 has 13 amino acids. In DNA, the CDR3 is TGTGCCAGCAGCTACAGGGGGACGGACGAGCAGTACTTC. Amino acid sequence: CASSYRGTDEQYF.

At least ten counts were recorded for this clonotype. This chain connects TRBV5-1 to TRBJ2-3, with TRBD1 matching over 8 bases. V was clipped by 4 bases and J by 3 bases; unmatched bases: 4. Germline V CDR1 and CDR2: SGHRS, YFSETQ. The CDR3 contains 14 residues. Here the CDR3 DNA reads TGCGCCAGCAGCATGGACAGGGCAACAGATACGCAGTATTTT. Translation gives CASSMDRATDTQYF.